The rows below give T cell receptor beta chains drawn from one sample of a study of blood T cell repertoires in COVID-19. Data came from immunoSEQ multiplex PCR; TCRdb stores just in-frame clones and leaves some out. The repertoire has 200,000 to 300,000 clones, approximately 90% of them found once; the top ten carry 0.95% to 1.5%. Material for sequencing was PBMCs or T cells enriched from blood (not recorded which). The receptors come from a woman in her forties with acute COVID-19. The CDR3 runs from the conserved cysteine through the conserved F or W. The D gene is left open where the match is weak. Some rows mark clone size as missing; the rest say once, few, many or name a class of expanded clone.

clone size: -
D gene: TRBD1
V gene: TRBV5-1
J gene: TRBJ1-1
CDR3 protein: CASSSWTGGTEAFF
CDR3 DNA: TGCGCCAGCAGCTCTTGGACAGGGGGGACTGAAGCTTTCTTT

clone size: -
D gene: -
V gene: TRBV6-4
J gene: TRBJ1-2
CDR3 protein: CASSDTTGSAGYTF
CDR3 DNA: TGTGCCAGCAGTGACACCACAGGATCGGCTGGCTACACCTTC

clone size: few
D gene: TRBD1
V gene: TRBV2
J gene: TRBJ2-2
CDR3 protein: CASSRQGANTGELFF
CDR3 DNA: TGTGCCAGCAGTCGACAGGGGGCGAACACCGGGGAGCTGTTTTTT

clone size: -
D gene: TRBD1
V gene: TRBV24-1
J gene: TRBJ2-5
CDR3 protein: CATSEDDRVGTQYF
CDR3 DNA: TGTGCCACCAGTGAAGACGACAGGGTTGGGACCCAGTACTTC

clone size: -
D gene: TRBD1
V gene: TRBV2
J gene: TRBJ2-1
CDR3 protein: CASTSPNLGTGNEQFF
CDR3 DNA: TGTGCCAGCACATCCCCTAATCTTGGGACAGGGAATGAGCAGTTCTTC

clone size: -
D gene: TRBD1
V gene: TRBV27
J gene: TRBJ1-5
CDR3 protein: CASSYNRGSDQPQHF
CDR3 DNA: TGTGCCAGCAGTTATAACAGGGGCTCGGATCAGCCCCAGCATTTT

clone size: -
D gene: TRBD2
V gene: TRBV6-6
J gene: TRBJ2-5
CDR3 protein: CASSSSSGKGETQYF
CDR3 DNA: TGTGCCAGCAGTTCGTCTAGCGGGAAAGGAGAGACCCAGTACTTC

clone size: -
D gene: TRBD1
V gene: TRBV5-1
J gene: TRBJ2-2
CDR3 protein: CASSPDRGRLNTGELFF
CDR3 DNA: TGCGCCAGCAGCCCGGACAGGGGGCGATTAAACACCGGGGAGCTGTTTTTT

clone size: -
D gene: TRBD1
V gene: TRBV27
J gene: TRBJ2-1
CDR3 protein: CASSSVGSDWAGGLSEQFF
CDR3 DNA: TGTGCCAGCAGTTCAGTAGGGTCCGATTGGGCAGGGGGCTTGAGTGAGCAGTTCTTC

clone size: -
D gene: TRBD2
V gene: TRBV2
J gene: TRBJ2-3
CDR3 protein: CASSERTSVILAGTDTQYF
CDR3 DNA: TGTGCCAGCAGTGAGAGGACTAGCGTAATCCTTGCGGGCACAGATACGCAGTATTTT

clone size: once
D gene: -
V gene: TRBV18
J gene: TRBJ1-1
CDR3 protein: CASSPRGGNTEAFF
CDR3 DNA: TGTGCCAGCTCACCACGGGGGGGGAACACTGAAGCTTTCTTT

clone size: -
D gene: TRBD1
V gene: TRBV29-1
J gene: TRBJ1-4
CDR3 protein: CSARQGAGEKLFF
CDR3 DNA: TGCAGCGCTCGACAGGGGGCGGGTGAAAAACTGTTTTTT

clone size: -
D gene: TRBD2
V gene: TRBV15
J gene: TRBJ2-3
CDR3 protein: CATSRGGLAGEEDTQYF
CDR3 DNA: TGTGCCACCAGCAGAGGGGGACTAGCGGGAGAGGAGGATACGCAGTATTTT

clone size: -
D gene: -
V gene: TRBV3-1/TRBV3-2
J gene: TRBJ1-3
CDR3 protein: CASSRGESGNTIYF
CDR3 DNA: TGTGCCAGCAGCCGGGGGGAATCTGGAAACACCATATATTTT

clone size: -
D gene: TRBD2
V gene: TRBV19
J gene: TRBJ2-1
CDR3 protein: CASSRLAGNNEQFF
CDR3 DNA: TGTGCCAGTAGTCGGCTAGCGGGGAACAATGAGCAGTTCTTC